The clone carrying this T cell receptor beta chain turned up a few times. Its target is not known. As the library was built, unique molecular identifiers were attached to individual cDNA molecules. TCRdb recomputed calls from the RACE reads with MiXCR, one row per CDR3 protein. This sample has about 140,000 distinct CDR3 sequences, with over 9.5% found just once. The CDR3 sequence is 15 residues long. Germline-derived CDR1 and CDR2 are MRHNA and SNTAGT. The V gene lost 5 bases and the J gene lost 2 bases, with 12 bases spanning the gap. The record originates from a study of human T cells and chemical hapten exposure. At the level of the study: Patients having alopecia areata, totalis or universalis were mostly female.

The time point was: patch test 2, 6 weeks after DPC sensitization. Indicated treatment: therapeutic diphenylcyclopropenone sensitization with weekly scalp DPC. Alopecia patients, 18 to 70 years old and DPC-suitable, served as donors. Study-level results: Controls formed significantly fewer large CDR3 similarity clusters than expanded TCRs did.

The origin of this receptor is a woman aged 45 to 65 with alopecia areata. Some clones in this sample may be carry-over from other donors' samples. The V call is TRBV6-4, the J call TRBJ2-2; no definite D call. Sequenced here: whole blood, sampled in connection with sensitization to the hapten diphenylcyclopropenone (DPC). CDR3 amino acids: CASSFDSSNTGELFF. DNA of the CDR3: TGTGCCAGCAGTTTTGATAGCTCAAACACCGGGGAGCTGTTTTTT.